A selection of T cell receptor beta chains follows, all from one sample in a study of OX40 agonist ivuxolimab in advanced cancers. This table comes from immunoSEQ multiplex PCR, and its TCRdb copy is limited to in-frame clones, with some not included. The table records tens of thousands of clones, over 80% of them present only once. This specimen was CD4+ or CD8+ T cells sorted from blood, taken in a trial of the OX40 agonist ivuxolimab. The receptors stem from an adult with an advanced solid tumor such as melanoma, head and neck, liver or kidney cancer. The CDR3 runs from the conserved cysteine through the conserved F or W. Fields, in order: J gene, D gene, clone size, V gene, CDR3 DNA, CDR3 protein. The D gene is left open where the match is weak. Not all rows give a size; the values are once, few, many and, for expanded clones, a class.

TRBJ2-5	NA	NA	TRBV28	TGTGCCAGCAGCTGGGTAGGGCGGCGAAAAGAGACCCAGTACTTC	CASSWVGRRKETQYF
TRBJ2-7	NA	NA	TRBV7-9	TGTGCCAGCAGGAGAGCGGGTGGGGAAAGCTCCTACGAGCAGTACTTC	CASRRAGGESSYEQYF
TRBJ2-7	TRBD1	NA	TRBV5-1	TGCGCCAGCAGCTTGGGACAGGGAATCTTCTACGAGCAGTACTTC	CASSLGQGIFYEQYF
TRBJ2-7	NA	NA	TRBV27	TGTGCCAGCAGTTTCGGTCGCGAGCAGTACTTC	CASSFGREQYF
TRBJ2-3	TRBD2	NA	TRBV19	TGTGCCATCCCTCTTACTAGCGGGAGCACAGATACGCAGTATTTT	CAIPLTSGSTDTQYF
TRBJ2-3	TRBD2	NA	TRBV15	TGTGCCACCAGCAGAGCTTGGACTAGCGGGGGGGACACAGATACGCAGTATTTT	CATSRAWTSGGDTDTQYF
TRBJ2-1	NA	NA	TRBV28	TGTGCCAGCAGCCACCGTTATAGTGAGCAGTTCTTC	CASSHRYSEQFF
TRBJ2-7	TRBD2	NA	TRBV19	TGTGCCAGTAGTATAGATTTTCTAGCGGGAGAATACGAGCAGTACTTC	CASSIDFLAGEYEQYF
TRBJ1-2	NA	NA	TRBV29-1	TGCAGCGTTGAAAGCCCTCTGGCTAACTATGGCTACACCTTC	CSVESPLANYGYTF
TRBJ2-3	TRBD2	NA	TRBV5-1	TGCGCCAGCAGCGGGGTGGGACTAGCGGGATCAGATACGCAGTATTTT	CASSGVGLAGSDTQYF
TRBJ2-3	NA	once	TRBV2	TGTGCCAGCAGTGAAGGACACCGGGAGTGGCCAGATACGCAGTATTTT	CASSEGHREWPDTQYF
TRBJ2-1	NA	NA	TRBV5-5	TGTGCCAGCAGCCCGCCGACAGGTTTCAGGATCAATGAGCAGTTCTTC	CASSPPTGFRINEQFF